These 5 T cell receptor beta chains were sequenced from one sample in a study of T-cell memory formation after mild COVID-19 (dated by TCRdb to 2020 to 2022). The library relied on 5' RACE. Sequencing was performed on an Illumina NovaSeq 6000. The public reads were run again by TCRdb, first through fastp at Q25 and then through MiXCR, and only productive beta chains were kept. Each CDR3 protein gets just one entry, which takes the most common genes and DNA from the rows behind it. The sample table contains hundreds of thousands of distinct CDR3 sequences; only one count was recorded for 15% to 20% of them. The ten largest clones capture approximately 20% of the sample. Material: PBMCs or a T cell subset sorted from them (not recorded which). The receptor set was obtained from a man younger than 35 who had mild COVID-19 (a few samples of this study predate the infection). The sample titles of this study are shuffled in the database, so cell type and time point are left out; the donor was told from shared clones.

The chain employs TRBV5-6 and TRBJ2-1; 11 bases are shared with TRBD1. This CDR3 region has 15 residues. Germline V CDR1 and CDR2: SGHDT, YYEEEE. V lost 4 bases to trimming and J lost 7 bases; unmatched junction nucleotides: 7. DNA for the CDR3: TGTGCCAGCAGCGAGGACAGGGGGCGCGTGAATGAGCAGTTCTTC. It specifies CASSEDRGRVNEQFF. Looking up the rest from reference TRBV5-6 and TRBJ2-1 gives the full variable domain: DAGVTQSPTHLIKTRGQQVTLRCSPKSGHDTVSWYQQALGQGPQFIFQYYEEEERQRGNFPDRFSGHQFPNYSSELNVNALLLGDSALYLCASSEDRGRVNEQFFGPGTRLTVL.

This clonotype came up a few times. The chain combines TRBV6-5 with TRBJ1-1, with D perhaps matching TRBD1 (5 bases). This CDR3 has 12 residues. V was shortened by 6 bases and J by 3 bases, with 8 bases between the two germline ends. Germline CDR1 and CDR2: MNHEY and SVGAGI. For the CDR3, the DNA is TGTGCCAGCAGACGGGGGTACACTGAAGCTTTCTTT. It encodes CASRRGYTEAFF.

This chain joins TRBV30 and TRBJ1-1; 9 bases are a match to TRBD1. Per the germline V gene, CDR1 is GTSNPN and CDR2 is SVGIG (reference sequence). This CDR3 is built from 14 residues. V was clipped by 2 bases and J by 6 bases; unmatched bases: 7. This chain's CDR3 is CAWSSGTGRSEAFF. The CDR3 DNA follows: TGTGCCTGGAGTTCCGGGACAGGGCGGTCTGAAGCTTTCTTT.

The chain couples TRBV6-2 or TRBV6-3 to TRBJ2-5, with D possibly matching TRBD2 (6 bases). Germline-derived CDR1 and CDR2 are MNHEY and SVGEGT. The CDR3 spans 17 residues. V lost 6 bases and J lost 5, with 25 bases in between. CDR3: CASRSSGPGLDSETQYF. The CDR3 DNA is TGTGCCAGCAGATCCTCGGGGCCGGGACTTGACTCGGAGACCCAGTACTTC.

This clonotype occurred a few times. The gene calls are TRBV4-3 and TRBJ1-1, with D uncertain. V was pared by 1 base and J by 3 bases, with 15 bases between. The CDR3 is 16 amino acids. Looked up from germline, CDR1 is LGHNA and CDR2 is YSLEER. CDR3 DNA: TGCGCCAGCAGCCAAGTTTACAGTTTATTATACACTGAAGCTTTCTTT. Translation: CASSQVYSLLYTEAFF.